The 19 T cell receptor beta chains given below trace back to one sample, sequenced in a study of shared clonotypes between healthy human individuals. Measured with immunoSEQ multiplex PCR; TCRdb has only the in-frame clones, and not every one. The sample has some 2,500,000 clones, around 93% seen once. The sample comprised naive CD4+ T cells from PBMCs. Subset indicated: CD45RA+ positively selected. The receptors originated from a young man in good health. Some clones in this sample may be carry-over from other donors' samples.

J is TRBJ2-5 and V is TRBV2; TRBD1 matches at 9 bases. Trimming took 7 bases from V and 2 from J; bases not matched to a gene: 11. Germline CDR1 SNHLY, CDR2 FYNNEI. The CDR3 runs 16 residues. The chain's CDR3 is CASTEGLTGGQETQYF. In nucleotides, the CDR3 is TGTGCCAGCACTGAGGGACTGACAGGGGGACAAGAGACCCAGTACTTC. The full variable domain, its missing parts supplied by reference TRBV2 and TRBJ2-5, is EPEVTQTPSHQVTQMGQEVILRCVPISNHLYFYWYRQILGQKVEFLVSFYNNEISEKSEIFDDQFSVERPDGSNFTLKIRSTKLEDSAMYFCASTEGLTGGQETQYFGPGTRLLVL.

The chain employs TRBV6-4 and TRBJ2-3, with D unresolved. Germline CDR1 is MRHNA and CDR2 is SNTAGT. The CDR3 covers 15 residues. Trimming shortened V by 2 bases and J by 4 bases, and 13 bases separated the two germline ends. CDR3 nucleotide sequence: TGTGCCAGCAGTGACCCTTCATCCCAGGCAGATACGCAGTATTTT. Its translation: CASSDPSSQADTQYF.

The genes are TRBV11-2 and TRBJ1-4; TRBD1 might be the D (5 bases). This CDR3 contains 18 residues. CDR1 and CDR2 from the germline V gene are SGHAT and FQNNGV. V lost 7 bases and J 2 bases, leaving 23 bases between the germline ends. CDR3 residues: CASTTRWGVGRTNEKLFF. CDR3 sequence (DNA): TGTGCCAGCACGACACGATGGGGGGTGGGCCGGACTAATGAAAAACTGTTTTTT.

DNA for the CDR3: TGTGCCAGCAGCCTACTTAGTTCGAGCGATGAGCAGTTCTTC. Its translation: CASSLLSSSDEQFF. The V gene is TRBV7-3, the J gene TRBJ2-1; no clear D gene. CDR1 and CDR2 (germline): SGHTA, FQGTGA. CDR3 length: 14 amino acids. Trimming left V 5 bases short and J 8 bases short, with 16 bases between.

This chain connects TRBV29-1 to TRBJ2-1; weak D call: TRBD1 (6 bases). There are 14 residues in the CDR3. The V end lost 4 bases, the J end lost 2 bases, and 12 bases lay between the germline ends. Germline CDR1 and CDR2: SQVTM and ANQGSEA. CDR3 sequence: CSVVMGQPYNEQFF. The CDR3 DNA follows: TGCAGCGTTGTAATGGGACAACCCTACAATGAGCAGTTCTTC.

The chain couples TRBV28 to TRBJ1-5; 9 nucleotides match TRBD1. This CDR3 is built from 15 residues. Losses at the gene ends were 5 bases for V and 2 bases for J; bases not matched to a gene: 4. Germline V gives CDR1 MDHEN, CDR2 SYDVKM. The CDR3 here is CASSTRTGGNQPQHF. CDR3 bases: TGTGCCAGCAGTACACGGACAGGGGGCAATCAGCCCCAGCATTTT.

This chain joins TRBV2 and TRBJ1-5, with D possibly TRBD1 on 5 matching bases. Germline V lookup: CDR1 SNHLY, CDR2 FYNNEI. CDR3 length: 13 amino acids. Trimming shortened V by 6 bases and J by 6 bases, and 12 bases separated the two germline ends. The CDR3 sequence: CASRGDQGQPQHF. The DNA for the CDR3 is TGTGCCAGCAGGGGGGACCAGGGTCAGCCCCAGCATTTT.

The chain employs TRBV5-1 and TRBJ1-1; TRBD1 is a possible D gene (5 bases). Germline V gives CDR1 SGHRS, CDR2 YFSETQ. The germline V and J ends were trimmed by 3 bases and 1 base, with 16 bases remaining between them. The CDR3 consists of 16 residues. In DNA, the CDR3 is TGCGCCAGCAGCTCGACGGGACGGAGAACGAACACTGAAGCTTTCTTT. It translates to CASSSTGRRTNTEAFF.

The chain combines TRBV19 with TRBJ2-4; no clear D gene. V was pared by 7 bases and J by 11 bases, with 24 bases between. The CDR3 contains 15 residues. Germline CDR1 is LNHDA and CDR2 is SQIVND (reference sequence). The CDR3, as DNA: TGTGCCAGTACGGCCCGCTTAACCACGCCCCATGTTCAGTACTTC. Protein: CASTARLTTPHVQYF.

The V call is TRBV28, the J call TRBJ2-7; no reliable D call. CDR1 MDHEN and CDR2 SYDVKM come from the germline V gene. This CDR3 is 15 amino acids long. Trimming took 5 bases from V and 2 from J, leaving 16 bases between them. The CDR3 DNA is TGTGCCAGCAGTCCGCCCTTTACAACGCCCTACGAGCAGTACTTC. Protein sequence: CASSPPFTTPYEQYF.

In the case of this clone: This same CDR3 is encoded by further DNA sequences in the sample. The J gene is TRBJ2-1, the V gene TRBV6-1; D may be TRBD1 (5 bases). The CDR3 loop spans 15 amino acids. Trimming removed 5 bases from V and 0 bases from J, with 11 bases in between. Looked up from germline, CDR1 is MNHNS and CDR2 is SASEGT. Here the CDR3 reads CASSPQGSSYNEQFF. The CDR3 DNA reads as TGTGCCAGCAGTCCCCAGGGAAGCTCCTACAATGAGCAGTTCTTC.

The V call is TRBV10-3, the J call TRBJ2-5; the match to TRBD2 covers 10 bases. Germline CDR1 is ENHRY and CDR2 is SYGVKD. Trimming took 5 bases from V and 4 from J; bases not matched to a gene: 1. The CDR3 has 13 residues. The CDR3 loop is CAISSSGRETQYF. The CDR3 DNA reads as TGTGCCATCAGTTCTAGCGGGAGAGAGACCCAGTACTTC.

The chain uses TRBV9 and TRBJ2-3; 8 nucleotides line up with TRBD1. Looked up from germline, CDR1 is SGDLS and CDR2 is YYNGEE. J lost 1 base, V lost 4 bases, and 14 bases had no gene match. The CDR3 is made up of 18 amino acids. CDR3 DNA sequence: TGTGCCAGCAGCTCGGCAGGGGGCCTCGCTGTCGGCACAGATACGCAGTATTTT. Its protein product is CASSSAGGLAVGTDTQYF.

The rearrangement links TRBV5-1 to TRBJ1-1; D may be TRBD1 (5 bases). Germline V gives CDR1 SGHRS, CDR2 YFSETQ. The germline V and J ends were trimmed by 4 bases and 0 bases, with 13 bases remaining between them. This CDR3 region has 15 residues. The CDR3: CASSRIGGLNTEAFF. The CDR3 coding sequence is TGCGCCAGCAGCAGAATCGGGGGGTTGAACACTGAAGCTTTCTTT.

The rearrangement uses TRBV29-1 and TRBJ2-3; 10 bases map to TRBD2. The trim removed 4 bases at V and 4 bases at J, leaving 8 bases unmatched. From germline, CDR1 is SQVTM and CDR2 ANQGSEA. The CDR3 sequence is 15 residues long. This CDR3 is CSVVGSGRAADTQYF. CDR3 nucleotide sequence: TGCAGCGTTGTTGGGAGCGGGAGGGCCGCAGATACGCAGTATTTT.

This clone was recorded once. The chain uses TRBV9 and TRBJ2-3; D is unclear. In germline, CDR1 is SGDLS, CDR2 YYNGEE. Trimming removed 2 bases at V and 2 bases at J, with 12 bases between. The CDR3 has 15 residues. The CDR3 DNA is TGTGCCAGCAGCGTCACATCCAGAGCCACAGATACGCAGTATTTT. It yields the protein CASSVTSRATDTQYF.

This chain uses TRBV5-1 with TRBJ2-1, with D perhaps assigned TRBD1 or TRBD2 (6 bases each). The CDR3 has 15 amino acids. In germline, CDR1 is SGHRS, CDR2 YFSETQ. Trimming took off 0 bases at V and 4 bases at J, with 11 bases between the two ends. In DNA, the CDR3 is TGCGCCAGCAGCTTGGGAGTAGGGGGGTACAATGAGCAGTTCTTC. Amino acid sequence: CASSLGVGGYNEQFF.

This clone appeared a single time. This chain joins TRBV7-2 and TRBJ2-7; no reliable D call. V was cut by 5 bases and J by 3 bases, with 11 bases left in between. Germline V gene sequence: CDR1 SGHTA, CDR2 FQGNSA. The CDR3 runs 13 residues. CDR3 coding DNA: TGTGCCAGCAGCCTTGACCAGGTCTACGAGCAGTACTTC. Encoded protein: CASSLDQVYEQYF.

In nucleotides, the CDR3 is TGTGCCACCAGCAGAGAAGGATTTAATTCACCCCTCCACTTT. Its protein product is CATSREGFNSPLHF. This chain connects TRBV15 to TRBJ1-6; D uncertain. CDR3 length: 14 amino acids. Germline CDR1 is LNHNV and CDR2 is YYDKDF (reference sequence). Trimming pared 0 bases from V and 6 bases from J, leaving 6 bases between.